The source of this T cell receptor (beta chain) is a study of blood T cell repertoires in COVID-19. Background on the study: From the United States, Italy and Spain came samples of acute and convalescent COVID-19.

Assay: immunoSEQ multiplex PCR; the TCRdb copy retains only in-frame clones and omits some. The table has 310,000 or so clones, more than 85% seen once; the top ten hold 2.2%. Followed longitudinally, the Seattle patients had been enrolled during active infection. This receptor was identified in a woman aged 25 to 39 with COVID-19, enrolled during active disease. Material: peripheral blood.

The CDR3 nucleotides are TGTGCCAGCAGTGACTCTGGGGGGACTACCTTC. Protein product: CASSDSGGTTF. The V call is TRBV6-4, the J call TRBJ1-2; a possible D gene is TRBD1 (5 bases). CDR3 length equals 11 residues. Deletions cut 0 bases from V and 14 bases from J, with 10 bases between. Germline V gene sequence: CDR1 MRHNA, CDR2 SNTAGT.